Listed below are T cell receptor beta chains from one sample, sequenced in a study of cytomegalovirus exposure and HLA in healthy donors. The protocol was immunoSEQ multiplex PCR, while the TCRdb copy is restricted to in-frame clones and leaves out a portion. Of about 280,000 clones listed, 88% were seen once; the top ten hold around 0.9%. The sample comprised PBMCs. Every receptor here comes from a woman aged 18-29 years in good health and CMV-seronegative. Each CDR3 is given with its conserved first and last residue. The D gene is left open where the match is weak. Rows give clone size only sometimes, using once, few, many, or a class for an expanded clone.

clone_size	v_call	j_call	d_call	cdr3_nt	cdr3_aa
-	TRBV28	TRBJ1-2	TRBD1	TGTGCCAGCAGTTTATCCGGACAGGGGACGCGCGGCTACACCTTC	CASSLSGQGTRGYTF
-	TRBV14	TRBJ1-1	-	TGTGCCAGCAGCCAAGATATGGGCAGGGCTGAAGCTTTCTTT	CASSQDMGRAEAFF
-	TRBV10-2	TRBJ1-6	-	TGCGCCAGCAGTGAGTCGGGTACAGTTTCATATAATTCACCCCTCCACTTT	CASSESGTVSYNSPLHF
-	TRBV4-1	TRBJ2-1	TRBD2	TGCGCCAGCAGCCCGGGACTAGCGGGAGTGTCCTACAATGAGCAGTTCTTC	CASSPGLAGVSYNEQFF
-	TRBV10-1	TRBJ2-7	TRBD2	TGCGCCAGCTGTCCGGGACTAGACCCTTGCGAGCAGTACTTC	CASCPGLDPCEQYF
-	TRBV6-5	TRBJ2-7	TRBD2	TGTGCCAGCAGCCCCGGGGGGTCCTACGAGCAGTACTTC	CASSPGGSYEQYF
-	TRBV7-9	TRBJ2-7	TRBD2	TGTGCCAGCAGCTTAGCAGCGGGAGGCCTGCTCTACGAGCAGTACTTC	CASSLAAGGLLYEQYF
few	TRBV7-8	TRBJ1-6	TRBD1	TGTGCCAGCAGCACCAGCCGGGACAGGGGGGGATCACCCCTCCACTTT	CASSTSRDRGGSPLHF
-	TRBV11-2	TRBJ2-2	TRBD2	TGTGCCAGCAGCTGGATCCCGGGACTAGCGGGAGCCGGGGAGCTGTTTTTT	CASSWIPGLAGAGELFF
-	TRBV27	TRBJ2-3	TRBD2	TGTGCCAGCAGTACGCTAGCGGTCACAGATACGCAGTATTTT	CASSTLAVTDTQYF
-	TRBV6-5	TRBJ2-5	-	TGTGCCAGCAGAGTGGGGCCTAGTCCTCAAGAGACCCAGTACTTC	CASRVGPSPQETQYF
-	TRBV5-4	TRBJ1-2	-	TGTGCCAGCACCAATGTTGAACAGAGAGCTAACTATGGCTACACCTTC	CASTNVEQRANYGYTF
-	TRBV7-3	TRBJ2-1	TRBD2	TGTGCCAACTTGAAAGCGGGAGGCTACAATGAGCAGTTCTTC	CANLKAGGYNEQFF
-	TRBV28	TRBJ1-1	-	TGTGCCAGCAGCGACGGACAGTTCACTGAAGCTTTCTTT	CASSDGQFTEAFF
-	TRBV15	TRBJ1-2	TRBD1	TGTGCCACCAGCAGCCGACAGGGGGGATATGGCTACACCTTC	CATSSRQGGYGYTF
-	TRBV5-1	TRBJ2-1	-	TGCGCCAGCAGCTTGGAACTCCCATACAATGAGCAGTTCTTC	CASSLELPYNEQFF
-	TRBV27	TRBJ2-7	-	TGTGCCAGCAGTTCCAGGGTTGGGCCCTACGAGCAGTACTTC	CASSSRVGPYEQYF
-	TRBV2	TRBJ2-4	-	TGTGCCAGCAGGGCGGAGGATCTAGCCAAAAACATTCAGTACTTC	CASRAEDLAKNIQYF
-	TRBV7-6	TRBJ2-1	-	TGTGCCAGCAGAGCGGAGGGGAACAATGAGCAGTTCTTC	CASRAEGNNEQFF
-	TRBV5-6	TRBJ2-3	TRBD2	TGTGCCAGCAGCTCGATTACTAGCGGGAGCACAGATACGCAGTATTTT	CASSSITSGSTDTQYF
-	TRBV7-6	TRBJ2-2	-	TGTGCCAGCAGACTTGGGGGGGCTAACGGGGAGCTGTTTTTT	CASRLGGANGELFF
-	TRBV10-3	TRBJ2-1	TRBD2	TGTGCCACCATTAGCGGGAGGGCCAACAATGAGCAGTTCTTC	CATISGRANNEQFF
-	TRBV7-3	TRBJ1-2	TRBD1	TGTGCCAGCAGCTTAGGTGGGACAGGTATCTCTGGCTACACCTTC	CASSLGGTGISGYTF
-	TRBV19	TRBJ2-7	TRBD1	TGTGCCAGTAGAAATAGGGGGCGCGAGCAGTACTTC	CASRNRGREQYF
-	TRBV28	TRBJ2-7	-	TGTGCCAGCAGTTCCGGGGGGCGCTTTTCGCGAGAGCAGTACTTC	CASSSGGRFSREQYF